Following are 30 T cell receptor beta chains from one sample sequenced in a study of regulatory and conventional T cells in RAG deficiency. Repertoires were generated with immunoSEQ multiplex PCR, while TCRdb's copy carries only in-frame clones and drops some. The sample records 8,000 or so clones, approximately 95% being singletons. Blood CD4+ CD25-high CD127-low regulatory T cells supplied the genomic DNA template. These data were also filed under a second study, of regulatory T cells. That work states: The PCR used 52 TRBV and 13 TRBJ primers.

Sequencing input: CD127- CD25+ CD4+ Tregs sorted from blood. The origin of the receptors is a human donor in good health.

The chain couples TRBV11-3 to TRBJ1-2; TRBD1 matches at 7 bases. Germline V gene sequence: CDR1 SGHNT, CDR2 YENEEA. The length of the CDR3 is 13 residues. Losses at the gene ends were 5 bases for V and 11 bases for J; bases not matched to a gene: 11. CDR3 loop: CASSLRWDSRYTF. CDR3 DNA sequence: TGTGCCAGCAGCCTTAGGTGGGACAGCCGATACACCTTC.

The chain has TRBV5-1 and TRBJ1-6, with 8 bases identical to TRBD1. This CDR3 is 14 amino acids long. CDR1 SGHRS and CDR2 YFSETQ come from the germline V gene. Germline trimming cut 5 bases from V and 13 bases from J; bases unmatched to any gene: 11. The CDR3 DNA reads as TGCGCCAGCAGGGTTGCAGGGGGCGAACGGCCCCTCCACTTT. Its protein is CASRVAGGERPLHF.

The CDR3 protein is CASSWGHNQPQHF. The CDR3 DNA follows: TGTGCCAGCAGTTGGGGCCACAATCAGCCCCAGCATTTT. J is TRBJ1-5 and V is TRBV6-5, with D perhaps TRBD1 (5 bases). This CDR3 region has 13 residues. The ends were cut back, 4 bases at V and 3 bases at J, with 7 bases in the middle. Germline lookup yields CDR1 MNHEY and CDR2 SVGAGI.

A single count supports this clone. CDR3 nucleotides: TGTGCCAGCACTAAGGAGGGTTCGGCAGGGGCCAACGTCCTGACTTTC. Residues: CASTKEGSAGANVLTF. The J gene is TRBJ2-6, the V gene TRBV2, with a tentative D call TRBD2 (6 bases). Trimming took 7 bases from V and 4 from J, leaving 17 bases between them. Germline V gene sequence: CDR1 SNHLY, CDR2 FYNNEI. CDR3 length: 16 amino acids.

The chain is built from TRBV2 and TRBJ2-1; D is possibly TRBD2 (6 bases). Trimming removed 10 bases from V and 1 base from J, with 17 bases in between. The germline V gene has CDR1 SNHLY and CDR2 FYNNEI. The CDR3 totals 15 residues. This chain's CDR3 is CATARTGLSYNEQFF. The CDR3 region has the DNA TGTGCCACTGCGAGGACGGGACTTTCCTACAATGAGCAGTTCTTC.

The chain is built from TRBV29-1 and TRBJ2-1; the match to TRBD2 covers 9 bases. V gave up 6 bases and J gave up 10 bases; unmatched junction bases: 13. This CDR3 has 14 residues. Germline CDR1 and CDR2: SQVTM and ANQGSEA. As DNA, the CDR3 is TGCAGCGTGGTGGAGGGCGGGGGGGCTGAGGAGCAGTTCTTC. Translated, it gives CSVVEGGGAEEQFF.

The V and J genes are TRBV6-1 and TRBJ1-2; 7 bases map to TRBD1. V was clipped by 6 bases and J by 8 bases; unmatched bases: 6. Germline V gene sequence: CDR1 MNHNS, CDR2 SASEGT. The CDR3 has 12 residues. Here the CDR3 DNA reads TGTGCCAGCAGGGGGACAGCGAACGGCTACACCTTC. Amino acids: CASRGTANGYTF.

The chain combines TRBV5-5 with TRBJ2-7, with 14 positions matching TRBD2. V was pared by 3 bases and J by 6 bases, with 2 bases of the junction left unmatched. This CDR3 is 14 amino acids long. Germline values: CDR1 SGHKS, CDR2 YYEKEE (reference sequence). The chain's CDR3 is CASSSGLAGGEQYF. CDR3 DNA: TGTGCCAGCAGCTCTGGACTAGCGGGGGGCGAGCAGTACTTC.

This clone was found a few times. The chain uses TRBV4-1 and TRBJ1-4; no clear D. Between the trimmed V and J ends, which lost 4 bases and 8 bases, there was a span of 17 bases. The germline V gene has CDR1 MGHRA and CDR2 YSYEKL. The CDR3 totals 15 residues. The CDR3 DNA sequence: TGCGCCAGCAGCCCGAATGAGGGAATTACAGAAAAACTGTTTTTT. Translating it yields CASSPNEGITEKLFF.

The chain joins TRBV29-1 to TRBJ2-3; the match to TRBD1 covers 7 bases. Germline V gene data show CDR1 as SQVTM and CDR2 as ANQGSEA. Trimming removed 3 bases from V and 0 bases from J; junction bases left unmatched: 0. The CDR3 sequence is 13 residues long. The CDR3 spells CSVETGSTDTQYF. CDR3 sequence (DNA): TGCAGCGTTGAGACAGGGAGCACAGATACGCAGTATTTT.

The CDR3: CASSFGEETQYF. DNA for the CDR3: TGCGCCAGCAGCTTCGGGGAAGAGACCCAGTACTTC. The chain is built from TRBV5-1 and TRBJ2-5; D is perhaps TRBD2 (5 bases). The CDR3 totals 12 residues. From germline, CDR1 is SGHRS and CDR2 YFSETQ. V shed 2 bases and J shed 3 bases, with 5 bases lying between them.

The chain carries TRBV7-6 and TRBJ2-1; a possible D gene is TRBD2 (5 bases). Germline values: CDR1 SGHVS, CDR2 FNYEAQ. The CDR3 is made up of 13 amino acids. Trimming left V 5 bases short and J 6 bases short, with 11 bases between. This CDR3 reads CASSPGSGNEQFF. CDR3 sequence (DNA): TGTGCCAGCAGCCCGGGGAGCGGCAATGAGCAGTTCTTC.

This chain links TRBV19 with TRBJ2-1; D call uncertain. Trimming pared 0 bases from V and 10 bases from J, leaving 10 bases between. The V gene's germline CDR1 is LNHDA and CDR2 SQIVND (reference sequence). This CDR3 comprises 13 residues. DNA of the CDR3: TGTGCCAGTAGTATAGATCTGCTGAGAGAGCAGTTCTTC. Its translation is CASSIDLLREQFF.

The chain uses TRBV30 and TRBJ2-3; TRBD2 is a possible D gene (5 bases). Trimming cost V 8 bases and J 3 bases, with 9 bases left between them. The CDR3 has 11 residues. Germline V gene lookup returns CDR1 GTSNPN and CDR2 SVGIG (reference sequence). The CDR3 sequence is CALGLTDTQYF. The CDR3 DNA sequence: TGTGCCCTCGGACTGACAGATACGCAGTATTTT. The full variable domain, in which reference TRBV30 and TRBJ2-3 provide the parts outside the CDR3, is SQTIHQWPATLVQPVGSPLSLECTVEGTSNPNLYWYRQAAGRGLQLLFYSVGIGQISSEVPQNLSASRPQDRQFILSSKKLLLSDSGFYLCALGLTDTQYFGPGTRLTVL.

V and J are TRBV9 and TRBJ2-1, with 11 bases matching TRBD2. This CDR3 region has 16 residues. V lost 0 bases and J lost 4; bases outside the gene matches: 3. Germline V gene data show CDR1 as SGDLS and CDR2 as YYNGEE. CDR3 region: CASSVVAGGSYNEQFF. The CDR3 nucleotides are TGTGCCAGCAGCGTAGTAGCGGGAGGGTCATACAATGAGCAGTTCTTC.

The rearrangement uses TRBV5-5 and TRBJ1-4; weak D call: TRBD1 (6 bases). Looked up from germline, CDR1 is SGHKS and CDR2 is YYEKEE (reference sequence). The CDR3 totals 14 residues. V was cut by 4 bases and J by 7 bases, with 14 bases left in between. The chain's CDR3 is CASSLRGALEKLFF. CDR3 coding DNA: TGTGCCAGCAGCCTACGGGGGGCCCTTGAAAAACTGTTTTTT.

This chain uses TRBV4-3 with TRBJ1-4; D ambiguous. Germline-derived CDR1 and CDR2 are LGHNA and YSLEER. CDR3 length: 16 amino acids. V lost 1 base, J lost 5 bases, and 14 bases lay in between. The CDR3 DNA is TGCGCCAGCAGCCAAGTTAGGGCCAGCGGAAATGAAAAACTGTTTTTT. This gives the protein CASSQVRASGNEKLFF.

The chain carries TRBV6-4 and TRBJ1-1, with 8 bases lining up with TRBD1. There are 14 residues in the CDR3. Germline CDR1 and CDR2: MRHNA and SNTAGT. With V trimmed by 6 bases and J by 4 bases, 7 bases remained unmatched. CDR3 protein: CASSLRGPGTEAFF. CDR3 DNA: TGTGCCAGCAGCCTCAGGGGGCCGGGCACTGAAGCTTTCTTT.

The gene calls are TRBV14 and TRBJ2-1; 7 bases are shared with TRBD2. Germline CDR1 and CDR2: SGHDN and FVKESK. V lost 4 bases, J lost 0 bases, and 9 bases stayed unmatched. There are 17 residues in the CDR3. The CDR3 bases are TGTGCCAGCAGCCTCCTGGGGGGGGGTTCCTCCTACAATGAGCAGTTCTTC. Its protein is CASSLLGGGSSYNEQFF.

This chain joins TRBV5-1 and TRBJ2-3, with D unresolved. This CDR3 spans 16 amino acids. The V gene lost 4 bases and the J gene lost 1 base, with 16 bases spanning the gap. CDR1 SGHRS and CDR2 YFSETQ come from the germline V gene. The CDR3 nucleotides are TGCGCCAGCAGCCCCCTCCTACTTTTGGGCACAGATACGCAGTATTTT. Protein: CASSPLLLLGTDTQYF.

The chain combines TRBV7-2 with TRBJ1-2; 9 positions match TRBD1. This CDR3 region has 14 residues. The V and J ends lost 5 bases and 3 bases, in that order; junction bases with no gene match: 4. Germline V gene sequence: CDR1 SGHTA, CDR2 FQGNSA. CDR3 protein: CASSLDRGDYGYTF. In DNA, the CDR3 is TGTGCCAGCAGCCTGGACAGGGGAGACTATGGCTACACCTTC.

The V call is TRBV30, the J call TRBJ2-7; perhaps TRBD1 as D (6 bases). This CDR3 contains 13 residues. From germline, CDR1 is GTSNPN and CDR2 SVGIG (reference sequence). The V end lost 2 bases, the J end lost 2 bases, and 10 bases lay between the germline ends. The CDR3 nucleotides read TGTGCCTGGAGTCCAGGGGCGGCCTACGAGCAGTACTTC. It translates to CAWSPGAAYEQYF. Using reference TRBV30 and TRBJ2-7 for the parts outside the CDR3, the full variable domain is SQTIHQWPATLVQPVGSPLSLECTVEGTSNPNLYWYRQAAGRGLQLLFYSVGIGQISSEVPQNLSASRPQDRQFILSSKKLLLSDSGFYLCAWSPGAAYEQYFGPGTRLTVT.

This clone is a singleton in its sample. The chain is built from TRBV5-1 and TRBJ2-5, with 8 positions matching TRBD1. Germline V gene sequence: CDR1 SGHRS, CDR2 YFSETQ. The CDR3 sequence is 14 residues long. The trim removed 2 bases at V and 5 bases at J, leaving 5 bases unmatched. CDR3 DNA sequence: TGCGCCAGCAGCTTCGGGGGACAGGAGGAGACCCAGTACTTC. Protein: CASSFGGQEETQYF.

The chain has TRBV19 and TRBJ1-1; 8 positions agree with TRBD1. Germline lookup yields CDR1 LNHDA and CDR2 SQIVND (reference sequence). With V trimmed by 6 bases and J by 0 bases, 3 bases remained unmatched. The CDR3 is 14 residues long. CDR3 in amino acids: CASRPTGVNTEAFF. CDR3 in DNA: TGTGCCAGTAGACCGACAGGGGTGAACACTGAAGCTTTCTTT.

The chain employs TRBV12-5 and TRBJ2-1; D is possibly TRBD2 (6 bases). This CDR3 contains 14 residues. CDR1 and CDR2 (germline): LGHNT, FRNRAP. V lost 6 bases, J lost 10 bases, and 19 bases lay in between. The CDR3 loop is CASGMSGQGGEQFF. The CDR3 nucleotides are TGTGCTAGTGGGATGAGTGGCCAGGGAGGCGAGCAGTTCTTC.

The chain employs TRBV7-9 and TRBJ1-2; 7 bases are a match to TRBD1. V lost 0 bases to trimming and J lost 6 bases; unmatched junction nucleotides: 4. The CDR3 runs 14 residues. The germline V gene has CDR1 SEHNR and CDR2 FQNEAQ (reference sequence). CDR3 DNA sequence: TGTGCCAGCAGCTTAGCGACACAGGGGAATGGCTACACCTTC. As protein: CASSLATQGNGYTF.

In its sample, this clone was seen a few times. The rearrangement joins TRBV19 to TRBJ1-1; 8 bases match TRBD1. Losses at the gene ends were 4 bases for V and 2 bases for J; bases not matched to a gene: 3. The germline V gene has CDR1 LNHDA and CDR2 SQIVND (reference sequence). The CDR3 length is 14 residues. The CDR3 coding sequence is TGTGCCAGTAGTACGACAGGGGTCAACACTGAAGCTTTCTTT. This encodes CASSTTGVNTEAFF.

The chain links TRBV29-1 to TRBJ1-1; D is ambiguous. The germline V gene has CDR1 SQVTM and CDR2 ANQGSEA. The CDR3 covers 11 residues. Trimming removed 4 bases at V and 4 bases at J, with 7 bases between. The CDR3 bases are TGCAGCGTTGCGTGGCCCACTGAAGCTTTCTTT. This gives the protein CSVAWPTEAFF.

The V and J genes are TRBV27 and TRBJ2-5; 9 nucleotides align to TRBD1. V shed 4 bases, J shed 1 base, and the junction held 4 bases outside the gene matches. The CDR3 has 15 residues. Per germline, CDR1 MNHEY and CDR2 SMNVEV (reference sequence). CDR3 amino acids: CASSYIQGAQETQYF. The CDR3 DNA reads TGTGCCAGCAGTTATATACAGGGGGCCCAAGAGACCCAGTACTTC.

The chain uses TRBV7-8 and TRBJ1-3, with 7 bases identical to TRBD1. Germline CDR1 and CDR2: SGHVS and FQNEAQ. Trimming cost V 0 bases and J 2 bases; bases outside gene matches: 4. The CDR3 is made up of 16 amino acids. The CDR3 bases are TGTGCCAGCAGCTTAGCATTAGGGGGCACTGGAAACACCATATATTTT. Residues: CASSLALGGTGNTIYF.